This TCR beta chain emerged from a study of blood T cell repertoires in COVID-19. Assay used: immunoSEQ multiplex PCR; TCRdb lists only in-frame clones, some missing. The sample yields 120,000 to 150,000 clones, about 80% seen once. Trimming stripped 3 bases from V and 1 base from J, with 9 bases between. The CDR3 spans 13 residues. The germline V gene has CDR1 DFQATT and CDR2 SNEGSKA (reference sequence). V is TRBV20-1 and J is TRBJ1-1; D gene uncertain. Material: peripheral blood. The TCR originated in a man aged 55-75 years with acute or convalescent COVID-19. The DNA for the CDR3 is TGCAGTGCTAGTTCGGGGTGGAACACTGAAGCTTTCTTT. Its protein is CSASSGWNTEAFF.